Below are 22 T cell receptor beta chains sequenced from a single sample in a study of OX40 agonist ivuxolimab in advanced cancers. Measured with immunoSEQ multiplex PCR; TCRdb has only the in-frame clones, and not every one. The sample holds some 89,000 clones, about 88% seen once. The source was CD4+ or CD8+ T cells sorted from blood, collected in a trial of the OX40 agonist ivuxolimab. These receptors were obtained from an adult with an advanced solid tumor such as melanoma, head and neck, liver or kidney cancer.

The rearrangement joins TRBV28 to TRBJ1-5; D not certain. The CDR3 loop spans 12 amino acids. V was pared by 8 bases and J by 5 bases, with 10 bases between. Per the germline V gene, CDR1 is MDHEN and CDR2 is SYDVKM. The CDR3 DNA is TGTGCCAGCCGGGTCAGAGATCAGCCCCAGCATTTT. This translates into CASRVRDQPQHF. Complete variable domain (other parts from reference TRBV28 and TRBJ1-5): DVKVTQSSRYLVKRTGEKVFLECVQDMDHENMFWYRQDPGLGLRLIYFSYDVKMKEKGDIPEGYSVSREKKERFSLILESASTNQTSMYLCASRVRDQPQHFGDGTRLSIL.

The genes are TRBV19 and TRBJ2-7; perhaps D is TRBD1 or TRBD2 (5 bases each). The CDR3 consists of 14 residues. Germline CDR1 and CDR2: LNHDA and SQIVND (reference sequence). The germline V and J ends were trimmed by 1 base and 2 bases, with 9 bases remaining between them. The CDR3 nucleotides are TGTGCCAGTAGTATAGGGGGACCACCCTACGAGCAGTACTTC. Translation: CASSIGGPPYEQYF.

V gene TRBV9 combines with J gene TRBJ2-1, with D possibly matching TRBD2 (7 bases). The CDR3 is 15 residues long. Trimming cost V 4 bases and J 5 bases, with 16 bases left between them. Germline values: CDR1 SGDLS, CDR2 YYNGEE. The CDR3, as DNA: TGTGCCAGCAGCTCAGAACGGGGGGCCCACAATGAGCAGTTCTTC. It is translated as CASSSERGAHNEQFF.

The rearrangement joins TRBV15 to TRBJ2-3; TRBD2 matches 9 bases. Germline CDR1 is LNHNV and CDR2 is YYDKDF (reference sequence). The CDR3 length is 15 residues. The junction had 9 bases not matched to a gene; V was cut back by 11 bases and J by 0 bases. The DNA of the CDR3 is TGTGCCTCGGCGCGGGGGGGGCGGAGCACAGATACGCAGTATTTT. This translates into CASARGGRSTDTQYF. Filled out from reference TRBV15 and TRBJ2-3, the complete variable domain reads DAMVIQNPRYQVTQFGKPVTLSCSQTLNHNVMYWYQQKSSQAPKLLFHYYDKDFNNEADTPDNFQSRRPNTSFCFLDIRSPGLGDTAMYLCASARGGRSTDTQYFGPGTRLTVL.

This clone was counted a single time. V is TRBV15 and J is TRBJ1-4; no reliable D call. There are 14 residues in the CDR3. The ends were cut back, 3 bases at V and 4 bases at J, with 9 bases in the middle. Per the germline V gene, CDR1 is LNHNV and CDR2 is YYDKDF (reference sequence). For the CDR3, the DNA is TGTGCCACCAGCAGGTTGGGGTTTAATGAAAAACTGTTTTTT. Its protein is CATSRLGFNEKLFF.

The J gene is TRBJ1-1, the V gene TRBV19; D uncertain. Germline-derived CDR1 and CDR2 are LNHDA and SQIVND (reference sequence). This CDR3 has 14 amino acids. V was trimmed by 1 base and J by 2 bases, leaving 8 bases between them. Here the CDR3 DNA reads TGTGCCAGTAGTATAGGCGAGAGAAACACTGAAGCTTTCTTT. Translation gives CASSIGERNTEAFF.

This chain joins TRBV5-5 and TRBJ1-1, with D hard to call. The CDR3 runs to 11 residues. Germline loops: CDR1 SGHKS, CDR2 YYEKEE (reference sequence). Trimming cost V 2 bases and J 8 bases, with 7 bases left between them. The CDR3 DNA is TGTGCCAGCAGCTTTACCAGGGAAGCTTTCTTT. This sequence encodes CASSFTREAFF.

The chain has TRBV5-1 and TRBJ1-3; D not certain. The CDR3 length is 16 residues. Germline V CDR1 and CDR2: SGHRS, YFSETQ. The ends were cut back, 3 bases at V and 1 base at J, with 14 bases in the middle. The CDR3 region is CASSSIPLGSGNTIYF. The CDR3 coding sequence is TGCGCCAGCAGCTCTATCCCACTTGGGTCTGGAAACACCATATATTTT.

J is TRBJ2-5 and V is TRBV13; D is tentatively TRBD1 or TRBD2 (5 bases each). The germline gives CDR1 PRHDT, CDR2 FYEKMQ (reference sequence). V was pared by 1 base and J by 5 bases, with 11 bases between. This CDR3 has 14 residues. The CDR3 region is CASSLEGLAETQYF. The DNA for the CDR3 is TGTGCCAGCAGCTTAGAGGGGCTAGCTGAGACCCAGTACTTC.

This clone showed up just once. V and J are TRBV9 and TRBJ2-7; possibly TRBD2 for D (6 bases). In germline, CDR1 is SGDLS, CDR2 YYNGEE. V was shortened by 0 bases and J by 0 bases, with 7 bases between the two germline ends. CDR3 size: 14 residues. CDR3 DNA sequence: TGTGCCAGCAGCGTAGTGGGGGGCTCCTACGAGCAGTACTTC. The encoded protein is CASSVVGGSYEQYF.

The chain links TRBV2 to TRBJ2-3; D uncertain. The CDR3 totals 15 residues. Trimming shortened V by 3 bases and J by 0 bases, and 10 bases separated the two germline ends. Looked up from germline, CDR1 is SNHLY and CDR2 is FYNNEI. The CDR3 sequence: CASSDLWASTDTQYF. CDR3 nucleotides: TGTGCCAGCAGTGATTTGTGGGCGAGCACAGATACGCAGTATTTT. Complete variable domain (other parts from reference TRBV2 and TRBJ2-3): EPEVTQTPSHQVTQMGQEVILRCVPISNHLYFYWYRQILGQKVEFLVSFYNNEISEKSEIFDDQFSVERPDGSNFTLKIRSTKLEDSAMYFCASSDLWASTDTQYFGPGTRLTVL.

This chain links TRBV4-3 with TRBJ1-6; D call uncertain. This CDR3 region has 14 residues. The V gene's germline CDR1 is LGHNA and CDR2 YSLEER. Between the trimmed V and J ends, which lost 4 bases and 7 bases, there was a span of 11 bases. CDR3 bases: TGCGCCAGCAGCCCCTTTGGTGAGAATTCACCCCTCCACTTT. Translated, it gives CASSPFGENSPLHF.

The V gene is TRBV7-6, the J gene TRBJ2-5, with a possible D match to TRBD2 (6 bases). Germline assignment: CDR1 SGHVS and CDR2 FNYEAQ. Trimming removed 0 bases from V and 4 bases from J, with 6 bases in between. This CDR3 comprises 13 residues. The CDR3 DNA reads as TGTGCCAGCAGCTTAGCCGGGAGAGAGACCCAGTACTTC. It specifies CASSLAGRETQYF.

CDR3 residues: CASSLTGQGLDGYTF. The CDR3 DNA is TGTGCCAGCAGCTTAACAGGACAGGGATTGGACGGCTACACCTTC. The rearrangement uses TRBV7-3 and TRBJ1-2, with 8 bases identical to TRBD1. CDR3 length: 15 amino acids. The germline gives CDR1 SGHTA, CDR2 FQGTGA. The trim removed 0 bases at V and 8 bases at J, leaving 8 bases unmatched.

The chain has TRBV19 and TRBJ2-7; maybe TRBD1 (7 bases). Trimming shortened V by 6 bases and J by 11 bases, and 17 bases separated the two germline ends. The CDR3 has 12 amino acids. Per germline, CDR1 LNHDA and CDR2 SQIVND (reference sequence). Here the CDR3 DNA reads TGTGCCAGTAGGCCCCCGGAGGGGGCTGAGTACTTC. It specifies CASRPPEGAEYF.

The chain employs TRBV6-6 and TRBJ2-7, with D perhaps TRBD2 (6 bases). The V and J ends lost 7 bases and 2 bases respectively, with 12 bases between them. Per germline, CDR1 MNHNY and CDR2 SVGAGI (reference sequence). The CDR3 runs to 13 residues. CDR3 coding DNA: TGTGCCAGCACCATTCGGGGGACCTACGAGCAGTACTTC. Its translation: CASTIRGTYEQYF.

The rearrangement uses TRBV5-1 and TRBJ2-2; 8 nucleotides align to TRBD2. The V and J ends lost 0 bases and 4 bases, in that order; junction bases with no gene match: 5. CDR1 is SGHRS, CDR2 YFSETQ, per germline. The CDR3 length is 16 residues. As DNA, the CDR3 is TGCGCCAGCAGCTTGGAGGTTCTAGCGGGCACCGGGGAGCTGTTTTTT. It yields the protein CASSLEVLAGTGELFF. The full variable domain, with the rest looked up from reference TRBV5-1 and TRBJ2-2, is KAGVTQTPRYLIKTRGQQVTLSCSPISGHRSVSWYQQTPGQGLQFLFEYFSETQRNKGNFPGRFSGRQFSNSRSEMNVSTLELGDSALYLCASSLEVLAGTGELFFGEGSRLTVL.

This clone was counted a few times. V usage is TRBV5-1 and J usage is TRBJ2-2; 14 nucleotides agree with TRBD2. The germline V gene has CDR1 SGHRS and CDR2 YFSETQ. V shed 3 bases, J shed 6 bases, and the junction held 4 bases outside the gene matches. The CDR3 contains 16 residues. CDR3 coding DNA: TGCGCCAGCAGCTCGGGGACTAGCGGGGGCCCCGGGGAGCTGTTTTTT. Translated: CASSSGTSGGPGELFF.

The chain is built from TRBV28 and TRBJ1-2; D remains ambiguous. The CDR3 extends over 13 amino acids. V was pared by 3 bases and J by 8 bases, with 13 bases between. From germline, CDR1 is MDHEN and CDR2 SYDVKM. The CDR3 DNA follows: TGTGCCAGCAGTTTTTTTCCCATGGGGGGCTACACCTTC. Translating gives CASSFFPMGGYTF.

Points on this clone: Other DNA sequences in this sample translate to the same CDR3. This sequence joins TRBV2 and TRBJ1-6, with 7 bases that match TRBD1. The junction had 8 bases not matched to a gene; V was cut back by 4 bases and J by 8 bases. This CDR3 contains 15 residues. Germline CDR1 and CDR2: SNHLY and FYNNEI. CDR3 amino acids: CASSGTGREDSPLHF. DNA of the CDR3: TGTGCCAGCAGTGGGACAGGACGCGAAGATTCACCCCTCCACTTT.

The chain's CDR3 is CASSLVWGNTGELFF. CDR3 bases: TGCGCCAGCAGCTTGGTTTGGGGAAACACCGGGGAGCTGTTTTTT. The rearrangement joins TRBV5-1 to TRBJ2-2; D is unclear. Trimming cost V 0 bases and J 2 bases, with 8 bases left between them. In germline, CDR1 is SGHRS, CDR2 YFSETQ. This CDR3 has 15 residues.

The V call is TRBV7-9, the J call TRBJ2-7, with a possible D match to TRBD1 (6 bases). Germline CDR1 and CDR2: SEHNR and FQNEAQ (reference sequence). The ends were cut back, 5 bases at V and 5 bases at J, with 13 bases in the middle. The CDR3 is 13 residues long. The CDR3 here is CASSPWDNDEQYF. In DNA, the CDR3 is TGTGCCAGCAGCCCGTGGGACAACGACGAGCAGTACTTC.